Listed below are T cell receptor beta chains from one sample, sequenced in a study of CD8+ T cells in alopecia areata. Data came from immunoSEQ multiplex PCR; TCRdb stores just in-frame clones and leaves some out. Among more than 150,000 clones listed, 45% to 65% were seen once. The sequencing here drew on CD4+ T cells sorted from blood, taken at week 4, from a patient treated with tofacitinib. Source of these receptors: a human donor with alopecia areata. Both conserved end residues are part of each CDR3. Fields, in order: D gene, V gene, J gene, clone size, CDR3 protein, CDR3 DNA. A D gene is named only where the DNA matches it firmly. The size of a clone is reported for some rows only, either as once, few or many, or as a class for expanded clones.

TRBD1	TRBV29-1	TRBJ2-2	few	CSVLTGTANTGELFF	TGCAGCGTTCTCACCGGGACAGCGAACACCGGGGAGCTGTTTTTT
NA	TRBV7-8	TRBJ2-5	few	CASSDYGGQETQYF	TGTGCCAGCAGCGACTATGGGGGGCAAGAGACTCAGTACTTC
NA	TRBV30	TRBJ1-1	few	CAWSVLFEAFF	TGTGCCTGGAGTGTACTTTTTGAAGCTTTCTTT
NA	TRBV30	TRBJ2-3	NA	CAWSSNTDTQYF	TGTGCCTGGAGTAGTAACACAGATACGCAGTATTTT
TRBD1	TRBV27	TRBJ1-2	NA	CASSSLDRGGYTF	TGTGCCAGCAGTTCGTTGGACAGGGGTGGCTACACCTTC
NA	TRBV6-4	TRBJ1-6	NA	CASSDSHRVNNSPLHF	TGTGCCAGCAGTGACTCCCACAGAGTGAATAATTCACCCCTCCACTTT
NA	TRBV2	TRBJ1-2	NA	CASSANYPNYGYTF	TGTGCCAGCAGTGCAAACTATCCTAACTATGGCTACACCTTC
NA	TRBV5-1	TRBJ1-1	few	CASSLAVGVEAFF	TGCGCCAGCAGCTTGGCGGTCGGGGTTGAAGCTTTCTTT
TRBD1	TRBV29-1	TRBJ1-4	NA	CSVGTGTGSEKLFF	TGCAGCGTTGGCACTGGGACAGGCAGTGAAAAACTGTTTTTT
NA	TRBV30	TRBJ2-6	NA	CANSGLGVSGANVLTF	TGTGCCAATTCCGGGCTAGGGGTCTCTGGGGCCAACGTCCTGACTTTC
TRBD1	TRBV11-2	TRBJ2-7	NA	CASSLEGQGVYEQYF	TGTGCCAGCAGCTTAGAGGGTCAGGGGGTTTACGAGCAGTACTTC
NA	TRBV28	TRBJ1-5	few	CASRPQGVTRQPQHF	TGTGCCAGCAGACCCCAAGGCGTGACGCGGCAGCCCCAGCATTTT
TRBD1	TRBV25-1	TRBJ1-6	few	CASRETGVNSPLHF	TGTGCCAGCAGGGAGACAGGGGTCAATTCACCCCTCCACTTT
TRBD1	TRBV5-1	TRBJ2-5	NA	CASSRGQYQETQYF	TGCGCCAGCAGCCGGGGACAGTACCAAGAGACCCAGTACTTC
NA	TRBV30	TRBJ1-2	few	CAWSVTEGGYTF	TGTGCCTGGAGTGTAACCGAAGGGGGCTACACCTTC
TRBD1	TRBV27	TRBJ1-1	NA	CASSLQGQPGGTEAFF	TGTGCCAGCAGTCTACAGGGACAGCCCGGTGGGACTGAAGCTTTCTTT
NA	TRBV20-1	TRBJ2-3	NA	CSASTDTQYF	TGCAGTGCTAGCACAGATACGCAGTATTTT
TRBD2	TRBV7-6	TRBJ2-4	NA	CASSLGSRGGMNIQYF	TGTGCCAGCAGCTTAGGCTCGCGGGGGGGCATGAACATTCAGTACTTC
NA	TRBV5-1	TRBJ1-1	NA	CASSFGANTEAFF	TGCGCCAGCAGCTTCGGGGCAAACACTGAAGCTTTCTTT
NA	TRBV11-3	TRBJ2-2	NA	CASSSGGRDAGELFF	TGTGCCAGCAGCTCCGGGGGTAGGGATGCCGGGGAGCTGTTTTTT
NA	TRBV6-5	TRBJ1-2	NA	CASSSTGTRWGYTF	TGTGCCAGCAGTTCCACGGGGACCAGATGGGGCTACACCTTC
NA	TRBV5-6	TRBJ2-5	NA	CASSLFMQVYQETQYF	TGTGCCAGCAGCTTGTTTATGCAAGTGTACCAAGAGACCCAGTACTTC
NA	TRBV2	TRBJ2-7	NA	CASKTQGTYEQYF	TGTGCCAGCAAGACCCAGGGAACCTACGAGCAGTACTTC
TRBD2	TRBV4-2	TRBJ2-5	NA	CASSQDRLLAGSQYF	TGTGCCAGCAGCCAAGATCGTCTTCTAGCGGGGTCCCAGTACTTC
TRBD2	TRBV29-1	TRBJ2-1	NA	CSARAPGLAGYNEQFF	TGCAGCGCGAGGGCCCCGGGACTAGCGGGCTACAATGAGCAGTTCTTC
TRBD1	TRBV30	TRBJ1-1	NA	CAWRTGGRTEAFF	TGTGCCTGGAGAACAGGGGGAAGGACTGAAGCTTTCTTT
NA	TRBV5-1	TRBJ2-1	once	CASSSGGGGDEQFF	TGCGCCAGCAGCTCCGGGGGCGGCGGGGATGAGCAGTTCTTC
NA	TRBV7-9	TRBJ2-5	NA	CASSRGRRETQYF	TGTGCCAGCAGCCGAGGACGGAGAGAGACCCAGTACTTC